Each of the 22 T cell receptor beta chains below was sequenced from the same sample in a study of T cell responses to AZD1222 COVID-19 vaccine. Sequenced by immunoSEQ multiplex PCR; TCRdb stores in-frame clones only, minus some. Of some 150,000 clones in the sample, roughly 90% were seen once. The sample was peripheral blood, taken 28 days after the second dose of the MenACWY control vaccine. The receptor set was obtained from an adult who received the MenACWY meningococcal vaccine as a control.

V gene TRBV6-5 combines with J gene TRBJ1-1; the D gene is possibly TRBD1 (6 bases). CDR3 length: 14 amino acids. Trimming removed 9 bases at V and 0 bases at J, with 14 bases between. Germline V gives CDR1 MNHEY, CDR2 SVGAGI. The CDR3 DNA is TGTGCCAGTCGTGTCCGGGACATGAACACTGAAGCTTTCTTT. Its protein product is CASRVRDMNTEAFF.

This clone was recorded a few times. This sequence joins TRBV5-5 and TRBJ1-2; 9 bases fit TRBD1. V shed 2 bases, J shed 2 bases, and the junction held 1 base outside the gene matches. Germline loops: CDR1 SGHKS, CDR2 YYEKEE (reference sequence). The CDR3 consists of 14 residues. In DNA form, the CDR3 reads TGTGCCAGCAGCTTAGGGACAGGGAACTATGGCTACACCTTC. Protein: CASSLGTGNYGYTF.

This CDR3 reads CASSVVMGTDTQYF. The DNA of the CDR3 is TGTGCCAGCAGCGTAGTGATGGGCACAGATACGCAGTATTTT. The V gene is TRBV9, the J gene TRBJ2-3, with no clear D. Germline V gene sequence: CDR1 SGDLS, CDR2 YYNGEE. Trimming left V 0 bases short and J 1 base short, with 6 bases between. CDR3 length equals 14 residues.

The CDR3: CASSGREFTDTQYF. CDR3 DNA sequence: TGTGCCAGCAGCGGGCGGGAGTTCACAGATACGCAGTATTTT. The chain combines TRBV27 with TRBJ2-3; TRBD2 matches 7 bases. The CDR3 loop spans 14 amino acids. V lost 6 bases to trimming and J lost 2 bases; unmatched junction nucleotides: 5. CDR1 and CDR2 from the germline V gene are MNHEY and SMNVEV (reference sequence).

This clone came up once. The rearrangement links TRBV11-3 to TRBJ2-3; 8 positions agree with TRBD1. The V and J ends lost 5 bases and 5 bases, in that order; junction bases with no gene match: 6. The germline CDR1 and CDR2 sequences are SGHNT and YENEEA. The CDR3 totals 14 residues. CDR3 nucleotide sequence: TGTGCCAGCAGCACCCAGGGGGCTGAAGATACGCAGTATTTT. Protein sequence: CASSTQGAEDTQYF.

CDR3 coding DNA: TGTGCCAGCAGAACCCAACCGGACAGCCCTGAAGCTTTCTTT. As protein: CASRTQPDSPEAFF. The genes are TRBV11-3 and TRBJ1-1; tentative D call: TRBD1 (6 bases). This CDR3 is 14 amino acids long. Trimming left V 6 bases short and J 6 bases short, with 17 bases between. CDR1 and CDR2 (germline): SGHNT, YENEEA.

V gene TRBV28 combines with J gene TRBJ1-5; D remains ambiguous. Germline assignment: CDR1 MDHEN and CDR2 SYDVKM. The CDR3 totals 13 residues. Trimming took off 2 bases at V and 5 bases at J, with 7 bases between the two ends. This CDR3 is CASSLGPHQPQHF. DNA of the CDR3: TGTGCCAGCAGTTTAGGCCCGCATCAGCCCCAGCATTTT. Full variable domain (rest looked up from reference TRBV28 and TRBJ1-5): DVKVTQSSRYLVKRTGEKVFLECVQDMDHENMFWYRQDPGLGLRLIYFSYDVKMKEKGDIPEGYSVSREKKERFSLILESASTNQTSMYLCASSLGPHQPQHFGDGTRLSIL.

The chain combines TRBV9 with TRBJ1-2, with D hard to call. The germline gives CDR1 SGDLS, CDR2 YYNGEE. Trimming pared 3 bases from V and 0 bases from J, leaving 6 bases between. The CDR3 contains 13 residues. The CDR3 sequence is CASSDPANYGYTF. CDR3 nucleotide sequence: TGTGCCAGCAGCGACCCAGCTAACTATGGCTACACCTTC.

The rearrangement joins TRBV28 to TRBJ1-3, with a tentative D call TRBD1 (6 bases). Between the trimmed V and J ends, which lost 5 bases and 0 bases, there was a span of 14 bases. The CDR3 covers 16 residues. The germline V gene encodes CDR1 MDHEN and CDR2 SYDVKM. The CDR3 nucleotides are TGTGCCAGCAGTCCGGGGGACACGAACTCTGGAAACACCATATATTTT. Protein sequence: CASSPGDTNSGNTIYF.

This chain links TRBV4-2 with TRBJ1-2; D is unclear. The V end lost 0 bases, the J end lost 0 bases, and 11 bases lay between the germline ends. Germline loops: CDR1 LGHNA, CDR2 YNFKEQ. The CDR3 covers 16 residues. CDR3 protein: CASSQDGRLANYGYTF. CDR3 bases: TGTGCCAGCAGCCAAGATGGTCGTCTAGCTAACTATGGCTACACCTTC.

This clone came up a few times. The chain links TRBV18 to TRBJ2-2; 8 bases map to TRBD2. CDR1 is KGHSH, CDR2 LQKENI, per germline. Germline trimming cut 3 bases from V and 2 bases from J; bases unmatched to any gene: 5. The CDR3 is 16 residues long. CDR3 sequence reads: CASSPLSGINTGELFF. CDR3 bases: TGTGCCAGCTCACCGCTTAGCGGGATTAACACCGGGGAGCTGTTTTTT. The entire variable domain, with the rest obtained from reference TRBV18 and TRBJ2-2, is as follows: NAGVMQNPRHLVRRRGQEARLRCSPMKGHSHVYWYRQLPEEGLKFMVYLQKENIIDESGMPKERFSAEFPKEGPSILRIQQVVRGDSAAYFCASSPLSGINTGELFFGEGSRLTVL.

This clone occurred once. This rearrangement joins TRBV28 to TRBJ1-4, with D possibly TRBD1 on 5 matching bases. This CDR3 is built from 15 residues. Looked up from germline, CDR1 is MDHEN and CDR2 is SYDVKM. V was clipped by 2 bases and J by 8 bases, with 15 bases between them. The CDR3 sequence: CASSLAPPGEEKLFF. The CDR3 DNA sequence: TGTGCCAGCAGTTTAGCCCCTCCGGGGGAGGAAAAACTGTTTTTT.

This clone was picked up a small number of times. The CDR3: CASSFIGTGSEKLFF. CDR3 nucleotide sequence: TGTGCCAGCAGCTTTATTGGGACGGGGAGTGAAAAACTGTTTTTT. The rearrangement links TRBV5-6 to TRBJ1-4; TRBD1 is a possible D gene (5 bases). This CDR3 has 15 amino acids. Germline-derived CDR1 and CDR2 are SGHDT and YYEEEE. V lost 2 bases and J lost 7, with 15 bases in between. The whole variable domain, remainder taken from reference TRBV5-6 and TRBJ1-4, is DAGVTQSPTHLIKTRGQQVTLRCSPKSGHDTVSWYQQALGQGPQFIFQYYEEEERQRGNFPDRFSGHQFPNYSSELNVNALLLGDSALYLCASSFIGTGSEKLFFGSGTQLSVL.

The chain carries TRBV9 and TRBJ2-7; D unclear. This CDR3 is built from 15 residues. CDR1 and CDR2 (germline): SGDLS, YYNGEE. V dropped 0 bases and J dropped 2 bases, with 12 bases sitting between them. The CDR3 bases are TGTGCCAGCAGCGTAGGCGGCGGAAATACCTACGAGCAGTACTTC. Translation: CASSVGGGNTYEQYF.

The chain couples TRBV4-3 to TRBJ1-2; no clear D. Germline CDR1 LGHNA, CDR2 YSLEER. The V end lost 6 bases, the J end lost 0 bases, and 11 bases lay between the germline ends. This CDR3 has 14 residues. The DNA for the CDR3 is TGCGCCAGCAGGCCCACGGGAGCTAACTATGGCTACACCTTC. This sequence encodes CASRPTGANYGYTF.

This clone was seen more than once but under ten times. The gene calls are TRBV4-3 and TRBJ1-1, with TRBD1 as a possible D gene (5 bases). Germline lookup yields CDR1 LGHNA and CDR2 YSLEER. The CDR3 loop spans 15 amino acids. Trimming took off 1 base at V and 1 base at J, with 10 bases between the two ends. The CDR3 here is CASSQVGTSNTEAFF. CDR3 coding DNA: TGCGCCAGCAGCCAAGTTGGGACTTCGAACACTGAAGCTTTCTTT.

The chain links TRBV7-6 to TRBJ1-5; D is unclear. This CDR3 has 14 residues. Trimming stripped 2 bases from V and 7 bases from J, with 12 bases between. CDR1 is SGHVS and CDR2 is FNYEAQ in the germline V gene. Here the CDR3 reads CASSLTGGGQPQHF. In nucleotides, the CDR3 is TGTGCCAGCAGCTTAACGGGAGGTGGACAGCCCCAGCATTTT. Variable domain in full (rest from reference TRBV7-6 and TRBJ1-5): GAGVSQSPRYKVTKRGQDVALRCDPISGHVSLYWYRQALGQGPEFLTYFNYEAQQDKSGLPNDRFSAERPEGSISTLTIQRTEQRDSAMYRCASSLTGGGQPQHFGDGTRLSIL.

This rearrangement joins TRBV5-6 to TRBJ1-1; D gene ambiguous. With 1 base removed from V and 7 bases from J, the gap between germline ends came to 14 bases. The CDR3 has 14 amino acids. Germline V CDR1 and CDR2: SGHDT, YYEEEE. As DNA, the CDR3 is TGTGCCAGCAGCTTGCGCGTAGGCGATATTGAAGCTTTCTTT. Translating gives CASSLRVGDIEAFF.

The V and J genes are TRBV19 and TRBJ1-4; possible D gene TRBD1, 5 bases. The germline gives CDR1 LNHDA, CDR2 SQIVND (reference sequence). The CDR3 is 13 amino acids. Between the trimmed V and J ends, which lost 9 bases and 3 bases, there was a span of 11 bases. This chain's CDR3 is CASRTGPNEKLFF. CDR3 nucleotide sequence: TGTGCCAGCCGTACAGGTCCTAATGAAAAACTGTTTTTT. The variable domain in full, completed from reference TRBV19 and TRBJ1-4, reads DGGITQSPKYLFRKEGQNVTLSCEQNLNHDAMYWYRQDPGQGLRLIYYSQIVNDFQKGDIAEGYSVSREKKESFPLTVTSAQKNPTAFYLCASRTGPNEKLFFGSGTQLSVL.

This chain uses TRBV28 with TRBJ2-1; TRBD2 aligns across 8 bases. The CDR3 consists of 15 residues. Germline V lookup: CDR1 MDHEN, CDR2 SYDVKM. Trimming at V came to 1 base and at J to 8 bases, leaving 7 bases not matched to a gene. Here the CDR3 reads CASSLYGGRRDEQFF. CDR3 bases: TGTGCCAGCAGTTTATACGGCGGGAGGCGGGATGAGCAGTTCTTC.

The chain is built from TRBV5-1 and TRBJ2-1, with 10 bases fitting TRBD2. This CDR3 contains 15 residues. V was clipped by 0 bases and J by 9 bases; unmatched bases: 6. Germline CDR1 reads SGHRS; CDR2 reads YFSETQ. CDR3 loop: CASSLGPAGGGEQFF. CDR3 nucleotide sequence: TGCGCCAGCAGCTTGGGGCCAGCGGGAGGGGGTGAGCAGTTCTTC.

The chain is built from TRBV2 and TRBJ2-5, with 7 nucleotides matching TRBD1. V lost 6 bases, J lost 2 bases, and 3 bases stayed unmatched. Germline assignment: CDR1 SNHLY and CDR2 FYNNEI. The CDR3 is 13 amino acids. The CDR3 DNA is TGTGCCAGCAGCCAGGGACAGCAAGAGACCCAGTACTTC. This sequence encodes CASSQGQQETQYF.